This is a list of T cell receptor beta chains from one sample in a study of T cells after yellow fever vaccination. TCRdb redid the calling of the 5' RACE reads with MiXCR, one entry per CDR3 protein. Of approximately 600,000 distinct CDR3 sequences in the sample, approximately 13% were seen once. This specimen consisted of PBMCs, obtained on the day of the yellow fever booster vaccination. The receptors come from a man younger than 40 who received the YFV17D yellow fever vaccine. Each CDR3 is given with its conserved first and last residue. The D gene is left open where the match is weak. Clone size appears in some rows only: once, few, many, or a class for an expanded clone.

CDR3 length: 15
V gene: TRBV20-1
clone size: NA
D gene: TRBD2
J gene: TRBJ2-1
CDR3 protein: CSVRPGTSLSNEQFF
CDR3 DNA: TGCAGTGTCAGACCGGGGACTAGCCTGTCCAATGAGCAGTTCTTC

CDR3 length: 16
V gene: TRBV7-3
clone size: few
D gene: NA
J gene: TRBJ2-1
CDR3 protein: CASSLGPTGLGNEQFF
CDR3 DNA: TGTGCCAGCAGCTTGGGTCCAACGGGACTTGGCAATGAGCAGTTCTTC

CDR3 length: 19
V gene: TRBV11-1
clone size: NA
D gene: TRBD1
J gene: TRBJ1-5
CDR3 protein: CASSLEFGTGGRSNQPQHF
CDR3 DNA: TGTGCCAGCAGCTTAGAGTTTGGGACAGGGGGTAGAAGCAATCAGCCCCAGCATTTT

CDR3 length: 16
V gene: TRBV10-3
clone size: few
D gene: TRBD2
J gene: TRBJ2-2
CDR3 protein: CAISALAGVDTGELFF
CDR3 DNA: TGTGCCATCAGTGCCCTAGCGGGAGTCGATACCGGGGAGCTGTTTTTT

CDR3 length: 15
V gene: TRBV15
clone size: NA
D gene: NA
J gene: TRBJ2-3
CDR3 protein: CATSRDGPRADTQYF
CDR3 DNA: TGTGCCACCAGCAGAGATGGTCCACGAGCAGATACGCAGTATTTT

CDR3 length: 16
V gene: TRBV7-2
clone size: NA
D gene: TRBD2
J gene: TRBJ2-3
CDR3 protein: CASSFPLAGVRDTQYF
CDR3 DNA: TGTGCCAGCAGCTTCCCCCTAGCGGGAGTTAGAGATACGCAGTATTTT

CDR3 length: 14
V gene: TRBV7-3
clone size: few
D gene: TRBD1
J gene: TRBJ2-7
CDR3 protein: CASSSGTGAGEQYF
CDR3 DNA: TGTGCCAGCAGCTCCGGGACAGGTGCGGGGGAGCAGTACTTC

CDR3 length: 13
V gene: TRBV29-1
clone size: few
D gene: TRBD1
J gene: TRBJ1-2
CDR3 protein: CSAPQGSDYGYTF
CDR3 DNA: TGCAGCGCCCCACAGGGGTCGGACTATGGCTACACCTTC

CDR3 length: 13
V gene: TRBV5-6
clone size: few
D gene: NA
J gene: TRBJ2-1
CDR3 protein: CASSPGLRNEQFF
CDR3 DNA: TGTGCCAGCAGCCCTGGACTCCGCAATGAGCAGTTCTTC

CDR3 length: 15
V gene: TRBV4-1
clone size: NA
D gene: NA
J gene: TRBJ1-3
CDR3 protein: CASSQEGGIGNTIYF
CDR3 DNA: TGCGCCAGCAGCCAAGAAGGAGGGATCGGAAACACCATATATTTT

CDR3 length: 13
V gene: TRBV7-2
clone size: many
D gene: NA
J gene: TRBJ2-5
CDR3 protein: CASSLGPGETQYF
CDR3 DNA: TGTGCCAGCAGCTTAGGGCCGGGAGAGACCCAGTACTTC

CDR3 length: 16
V gene: TRBV7-2
clone size: few
D gene: NA
J gene: TRBJ2-7
CDR3 protein: CASSLELGQRFYEQYF
CDR3 DNA: TGTGCCAGCAGCTTAGAACTCGGACAAAGATTCTACGAGCAGTACTTC

CDR3 length: 18
V gene: TRBV12-3/TRBV12-4
clone size: NA
D gene: TRBD2
J gene: TRBJ2-5
CDR3 protein: CASSLGTSGRGGQETQYF
CDR3 DNA: TGTGCCAGCAGTTTGGGGACTAGCGGGAGGGGAGGCCAAGAGACCCAGTACTTC

CDR3 length: 15
V gene: TRBV12-3/TRBV12-4
clone size: few
D gene: NA
J gene: TRBJ2-3
CDR3 protein: CASRRTALESDTQYF
CDR3 DNA: TGTGCCAGCAGACGGACCGCTCTAGAGTCAGATACGCAGTATTTT

CDR3 length: 19
V gene: TRBV23-1
clone size: NA
D gene: TRBD1
J gene: TRBJ2-6
CDR3 protein: CASRLRDRAISLEANVLTF
CDR3 DNA: TGCGCCAGCAGACTAAGGGACAGGGCTATATCTCTGGAGGCCAACGTCCTGACTTTC

CDR3 length: 15
V gene: TRBV7-3
clone size: few
D gene: NA
J gene: TRBJ2-1
CDR3 protein: CASSPGLQSYNEQFF
CDR3 DNA: TGTGCCAGCAGCCCTGGTCTCCAATCCTACAATGAGCAGTTCTTC

CDR3 length: 12
V gene: TRBV3-1
clone size: NA
D gene: NA
J gene: TRBJ1-1
CDR3 protein: CASSRGDIEAFF
CDR3 DNA: TGTGCCAGCAGCCGGGGGGACATTGAAGCTTTCTTT

CDR3 length: 14
V gene: TRBV7-9
clone size: NA
D gene: NA
J gene: TRBJ2-1
CDR3 protein: CASSDATENNEQFF
CDR3 DNA: TGTGCCAGCAGCGACGCGACAGAGAACAATGAGCAGTTCTTC

CDR3 length: 15
V gene: TRBV7-8
clone size: many
D gene: TRBD2
J gene: TRBJ2-1
CDR3 protein: CASSLGASGSREQFF
CDR3 DNA: TGTGCCAGCAGCTTAGGGGCTAGCGGGAGTAGGGAGCAGTTCTTC

CDR3 length: 16
V gene: TRBV27
clone size: few
D gene: NA
J gene: TRBJ1-6
CDR3 protein: CASSLWSSSYNSPLHF
CDR3 DNA: TGTGCCAGCAGTTTATGGAGTAGCTCCTATAATTCACCCCTCCACTTT

CDR3 length: 16
V gene: TRBV7-8
clone size: many
D gene: NA
J gene: TRBJ2-1
CDR3 protein: CASSLTGTPLDNEQFF
CDR3 DNA: TGTGCCAGCAGCTTAACGGGAACCCCCCTCGACAATGAGCAGTTCTTC

CDR3 length: 13
V gene: TRBV20-1
clone size: few
D gene: NA
J gene: TRBJ1-2
CDR3 protein: CSAREGNPYGYTF
CDR3 DNA: TGCAGTGCTAGAGAGGGGAACCCATATGGCTACACCTTC

CDR3 length: 14
V gene: TRBV12-3/TRBV12-4
clone size: NA
D gene: NA
J gene: TRBJ2-1
CDR3 protein: CASTEKSRGNRQFF
CDR3 DNA: TGTGCCAGCACCGAAAAATCAAGAGGGAACAGGCAGTTCTTC

CDR3 length: 12
V gene: TRBV29-1
clone size: NA
D gene: NA
J gene: TRBJ1-1
CDR3 protein: CSVRGWGTEAFF
CDR3 DNA: TGCAGCGTGAGGGGGTGGGGCACTGAAGCTTTCTTT

CDR3 length: 15
V gene: TRBV5-4
clone size: NA
D gene: TRBD1
J gene: TRBJ1-2
CDR3 protein: CASSLQGAVNYGYTF
CDR3 DNA: TGTGCCAGCAGCTTGCAGGGGGCGGTCAACTATGGCTACACCTTC

CDR3 length: 13
V gene: TRBV19
clone size: NA
D gene: NA
J gene: TRBJ2-1
CDR3 protein: CASSMYLNTEQFF
CDR3 DNA: TGTGCCAGTAGTATGTACCTAAATACTGAGCAGTTCTTC

CDR3 length: 15
V gene: TRBV18
clone size: NA
D gene: TRBD2
J gene: TRBJ2-5
CDR3 protein: CASSPLAGYQETQYF
CDR3 DNA: TGTGCCAGCTCACCACTAGCGGGGTACCAAGAGACCCAGTACTTC

CDR3 length: 15
V gene: TRBV7-2
clone size: NA
D gene: TRBD1
J gene: TRBJ2-3
CDR3 protein: CASSLLQGDSDTQYF
CDR3 DNA: TGTGCCAGCAGCTTACTGCAGGGGGATTCAGATACGCAGTATTTT

CDR3 length: 13
V gene: TRBV7-3
clone size: few
D gene: TRBD1
J gene: TRBJ1-2
CDR3 protein: CASGMDRLDGYTF
CDR3 DNA: TGTGCCAGCGGGATGGACAGGCTGGATGGCTACACCTTC

CDR3 length: 14
V gene: TRBV20-1
clone size: few
D gene: TRBD1
J gene: TRBJ1-4
CDR3 protein: CSAQSRTGNEKLFF
CDR3 DNA: TGCAGTGCCCAAAGTCGGACAGGCAATGAAAAACTGTTTTTT

CDR3 length: 16
V gene: TRBV6-5
clone size: NA
D gene: TRBD2
J gene: TRBJ2-1
CDR3 protein: CASSYSRTGRAHEQFF
CDR3 DNA: TGTGCCAGCAGTTACTCCCGTACCGGGAGGGCCCATGAGCAGTTCTTC

CDR3 length: 16
V gene: TRBV12-3/TRBV12-4
clone size: NA
D gene: TRBD2
J gene: TRBJ2-1
CDR3 protein: CASRTFSGSGSDEQFF
CDR3 DNA: TGTGCCAGCAGGACCTTTAGCGGGAGTGGTTCGGATGAGCAGTTCTTC

CDR3 length: 17
V gene: TRBV6-5
clone size: few
D gene: NA
J gene: TRBJ1-6
CDR3 protein: CASSYSVSGYRNSPLHF
CDR3 DNA: TGTGCCAGCAGTTACTCCGTCTCAGGGTACCGTAATTCACCCCTCCACTTT

CDR3 length: 14
V gene: TRBV30
clone size: NA
D gene: NA
J gene: TRBJ2-2
CDR3 protein: CASLRHRNTGELFF
CDR3 DNA: TGTGCCTCCCTGCGACACAGGAACACCGGGGAGCTGTTTTTT

CDR3 length: 15
V gene: TRBV24-1
clone size: few
D gene: NA
J gene: TRBJ2-2
CDR3 protein: CATSDPSGLPGELFF
CDR3 DNA: TGTGCCACCAGTGACCCGAGCGGGCTCCCCGGGGAGCTGTTTTTT

CDR3 length: 13
V gene: TRBV9
clone size: NA
D gene: NA
J gene: TRBJ2-3
CDR3 protein: CASSVKGTDTQYF
CDR3 DNA: TGTGCCAGCAGCGTGAAGGGGACAGATACGCAGTATTTT

CDR3 length: 16
V gene: TRBV11-2
clone size: few
D gene: NA
J gene: TRBJ2-3
CDR3 protein: CASSLGGQSVTDTQYF
CDR3 DNA: TGTGCCAGCAGCTTAGGCGGGCAATCGGTCACAGATACGCAGTATTTT

CDR3 length: 14
V gene: TRBV23-1
clone size: few
D gene: NA
J gene: TRBJ2-5
CDR3 protein: CASSHPGFQETQYF
CDR3 DNA: TGCGCCAGCAGTCATCCAGGGTTCCAAGAGACCCAGTACTTC

CDR3 length: 19
V gene: TRBV4-3
clone size: NA
D gene: TRBD1
J gene: TRBJ1-5
CDR3 protein: CASSQDLGQGVGGNQPQHF
CDR3 DNA: TGCGCCAGCAGCCAAGATTTGGGACAGGGGGTTGGTGGCAATCAGCCCCAGCATTTT

CDR3 length: 14
V gene: TRBV5-5
clone size: few
D gene: TRBD1
J gene: TRBJ1-5
CDR3 protein: CASSRQGDYQPQHF
CDR3 DNA: TGTGCCAGCAGCCGACAGGGGGATTATCAGCCCCAGCATTTT

CDR3 length: 15
V gene: TRBV20-1
clone size: NA
D gene: TRBD2
J gene: TRBJ2-1
CDR3 protein: CSARELLAGNNEQFF
CDR3 DNA: TGCAGTGCTAGAGAGTTATTAGCGGGTAACAATGAGCAGTTCTTC

CDR3 length: 13
V gene: TRBV7-2
clone size: many
D gene: NA
J gene: TRBJ1-1
CDR3 protein: CASSLRGGTEAFF
CDR3 DNA: TGTGCCAGCAGCCTCAGGGGAGGAACTGAAGCTTTCTTT

CDR3 length: 12
V gene: TRBV29-1
clone size: many
D gene: NA
J gene: TRBJ2-7
CDR3 protein: CSVGTGNYEQYF
CDR3 DNA: TGCAGCGTTGGTACAGGGAACTACGAGCAGTACTTC

CDR3 length: 14
V gene: TRBV4-2
clone size: NA
D gene: TRBD1
J gene: TRBJ1-2
CDR3 protein: CASSQGQGARGYTF
CDR3 DNA: TGTGCCAGCAGCCAAGGACAGGGGGCCAGAGGCTACACCTTC

CDR3 length: 14
V gene: TRBV7-2
clone size: NA
D gene: NA
J gene: TRBJ2-1
CDR3 protein: CASRLPPGPYEQFF
CDR3 DNA: TGTGCCAGCAGACTCCCGCCAGGGCCCTATGAGCAGTTCTTC

CDR3 length: 15
V gene: TRBV5-6
clone size: NA
D gene: TRBD2
J gene: TRBJ2-7
CDR3 protein: CASSLILADDYEQYF
CDR3 DNA: TGTGCCAGCAGCTTGATCCTAGCGGACGATTACGAGCAGTACTTC

CDR3 length: 13
V gene: TRBV5-4
clone size: few
D gene: TRBD2
J gene: TRBJ2-7
CDR3 protein: CASSLSGSDEQYF
CDR3 DNA: TGTGCCAGCAGCTTGAGCGGGAGCGACGAGCAGTACTTC

CDR3 length: 12
V gene: TRBV5-1
clone size: many
D gene: NA
J gene: TRBJ2-7
CDR3 protein: CASSDSGYEQYF
CDR3 DNA: TGCGCCAGCAGCGATTCGGGGTACGAGCAGTACTTC